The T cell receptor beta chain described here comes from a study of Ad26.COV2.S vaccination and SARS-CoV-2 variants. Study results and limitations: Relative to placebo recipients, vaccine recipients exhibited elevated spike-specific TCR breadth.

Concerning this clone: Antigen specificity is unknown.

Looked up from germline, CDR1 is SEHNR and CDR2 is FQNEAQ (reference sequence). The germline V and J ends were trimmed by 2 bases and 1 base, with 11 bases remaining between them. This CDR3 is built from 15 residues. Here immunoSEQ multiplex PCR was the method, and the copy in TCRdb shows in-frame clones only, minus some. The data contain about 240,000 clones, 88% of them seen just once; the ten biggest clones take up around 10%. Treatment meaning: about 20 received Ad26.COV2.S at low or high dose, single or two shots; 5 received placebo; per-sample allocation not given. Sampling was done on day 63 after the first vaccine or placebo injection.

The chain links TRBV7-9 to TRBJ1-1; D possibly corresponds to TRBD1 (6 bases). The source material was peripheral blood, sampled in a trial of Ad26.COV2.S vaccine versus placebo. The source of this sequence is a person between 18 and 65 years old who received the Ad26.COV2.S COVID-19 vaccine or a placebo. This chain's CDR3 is CASSLSGTRNTEAFF. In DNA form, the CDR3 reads TGTGCCAGCAGCTTAAGTGGGACACGGAACACTGAAGCTTTCTTT.